The 30 T cell receptor beta chains below come from one sample, sequenced in a study of blood T cell repertoires in COVID-19 (dated by TCRdb to about 2020). The receptor library was made with the immunoSEQ multiplex PCR assay. In TCRdb, the immuneACCESS table is reduced to in-frame sequences with V and J assigned. These tables do not hold every clone; where another copy was compared, an unresolved V gene accounts for under half, and the others remain unexplained. Here the sample has about 140,000 clones; around 80% occur a single time. The ten largest make up roughly 15% of the sample. Sequencing was done on a sample of peripheral blood. These receptors all stem from a man over 45 with acute or convalescent COVID-19.

This sequence joins TRBV19 and TRBJ1-1; 9 bases are a match to TRBD1. J gave up 3 bases and V 6 bases, and 11 bases lay outside the gene matches. This CDR3 region has 16 residues. Looked up from germline, CDR1 is LNHDA and CDR2 is SQIVND (reference sequence). CDR3 DNA: TGTGCCAGTAGCGAAACAGGGGGCGCGGTGGACACTGAAGCTTTCTTT. Translation gives CASSETGGAVDTEAFF. Combining the CDR3 with reference TRBV19 and TRBJ1-1 gives the whole variable domain DGGITQSPKYLFRKEGQNVTLSCEQNLNHDAMYWYRQDPGQGLRLIYYSQIVNDFQKGDIAEGYSVSREKKESFPLTVTSAQKNPTAFYLCASSETGGAVDTEAFFGQGTRLTVV.

This rearrangement joins TRBV7-2 to TRBJ1-5, with TRBD1 matching over 11 bases. Germline assignment: CDR1 SGHTA and CDR2 FQGNSA. The CDR3 has 18 amino acids. V was clipped by 5 bases and J by 4 bases; unmatched bases: 13. This CDR3 is CASSLPASGTGGNQPQHF. The CDR3 bases are TGTGCCAGCAGCCTACCAGCGTCCGGGACAGGGGGGAATCAGCCCCAGCATTTT.

The chain carries TRBV3-1 (or the pseudogene TRBV3-2) and TRBJ2-3; perhaps TRBD2 as D (5 bases). The length of the CDR3 is 15 residues. V was clipped by 2 bases and J by 3 bases, with 12 bases between them. CDR1 is LGHDT and CDR2 is YNNKEL in the germline V gene (reference sequence). The CDR3 DNA reads as TGTGCCAGCAGCCAACAAAGGAGGTGGACAGATACGCAGTATTTT. Protein product: CASSQQRRWTDTQYF.

The genes are TRBV5-5 and TRBJ2-1; TRBD2 matches 12 bases. The germline V gene encodes CDR1 SGHKS and CDR2 YYEKEE (reference sequence). J gave up 4 bases and V 4 bases, and 9 bases lay outside the gene matches. CDR3 length: 17 amino acids. The CDR3 region is CASSPHNLAGGYNEQFF. For the CDR3, the DNA is TGTGCCAGCAGCCCCCACAACCTAGCGGGGGGGTACAATGAGCAGTTCTTC.

The chain has TRBV24-1 and TRBJ2-1; 10 bases map to TRBD1. The CDR3 loop spans 17 amino acids. Per the germline V gene, CDR1 is KGHDR and CDR2 is SFDVKD. The ends lost 3 bases at V and 7 bases at J; junction bases unmatched: 11. In DNA form, the CDR3 reads TGTGCCACCAGTGATCATAAAAAGGAGGACAGGGGGAATGAGCAGTTCTTC. Residues: CATSDHKKEDRGNEQFF.

The chain recombines TRBV18 with TRBJ2-7; no clear D gene. The germline V and J ends were trimmed by 5 bases and 7 bases, with 9 bases remaining between them. CDR1 KGHSH and CDR2 LQKENI come from the germline V gene. The CDR3 totals 11 residues. DNA for the CDR3: TGTGCCAGCTCAGCCGGCGGTGAGCAGTACTTC. Encoded protein: CASSAGGEQYF.

The chain has TRBV5-1 and TRBJ2-5, with 13 bases identical to TRBD2. This CDR3 contains 15 residues. With 4 bases clipped from V and 3 bases from J, the junction kept 3 bases outside the gene matches. Looked up from germline, CDR1 is SGHRS and CDR2 is YFSETQ. The DNA of the CDR3 is TGCGCCAGCAGCCCCGGACTAGCGGGGGAAGAGACCCAGTACTTC. Protein sequence: CASSPGLAGEETQYF.

The V and J genes are TRBV30 and TRBJ2-1; TRBD1 agrees at 9 bases. This CDR3 contains 14 residues. Germline V CDR1 and CDR2: GTSNPN, SVGIG (reference sequence). J lost 5 bases, V lost 3 bases, and 5 bases had no gene match. CDR3 protein: CAWSPGQGHNEQFF. In nucleotides, the CDR3 is TGTGCCTGGAGCCCGGGACAGGGTCACAATGAGCAGTTCTTC.

The chain joins TRBV2 to TRBJ1-4; 8 nucleotides agree with TRBD1. Germline values: CDR1 SNHLY, CDR2 FYNNEI. V was pared by 2 bases and J by 8 bases, with 7 bases of the junction left unmatched. There are 15 residues in the CDR3. The CDR3 loop reads CASSEQGAVGEKLFF. The CDR3 DNA reads TGTGCCAGCAGTGAACAGGGGGCAGTAGGAGAAAAACTGTTTTTT.

In this sample, this clone turned up once. Other nucleotide sequences in the sample specify the same CDR3. This chain links TRBV6-1 with TRBJ1-2; the D gene is possibly TRBD1 (6 bases). The CDR3 has 13 residues. Trimming removed 2 bases from V and 4 bases from J, with 8 bases in between. Germline loops: CDR1 MNHNS, CDR2 SASEGT. CDR3 DNA sequence: TGTGCCAGCAGTGAATTGACAGGCTATGGCTACACCTTC. This translates into CASSELTGYGYTF.

For this clone: This CDR3 is also generated by other DNA sequences in the sample. CDR3 sequence: CASSPGQGTDTQYF. The CDR3 DNA is TGTGCCAGCTCACCTGGACAGGGGACAGATACGCAGTATTTT. The chain uses TRBV18 and TRBJ2-3; 9 nucleotides match TRBD1. Germline values: CDR1 KGHSH, CDR2 LQKENI. The CDR3 spans 14 residues. The J segment lost 3 bases and the V segment lost 3 bases, leaving 1 base of the junction unmatched.

The chain couples TRBV18 to TRBJ1-6, with D perhaps matching TRBD1 (5 bases). CDR3 length: 15 amino acids. Germline lookup yields CDR1 KGHSH and CDR2 LQKENI. The V end lost 3 bases, the J end lost 1 base, and 7 bases lay between the germline ends. The CDR3 region has the DNA TGTGCCAGCTCACCGACAGAGTCCTATAATTCACCCCTCCACTTT. This translates into CASSPTESYNSPLHF.

The chain joins TRBV7-6 to TRBJ2-7; tentatively, D is TRBD1 (6 bases). The CDR3 consists of 13 residues. The germline gives CDR1 SGHVS, CDR2 FNYEAQ. With 1 base removed from V and 4 bases from J, the gap between germline ends came to 8 bases. Here the CDR3 reads CASSLGTAYEQYF. The CDR3 nucleotides are TGTGCCAGCAGCTTAGGGACAGCTTACGAGCAGTACTTC.

This chain uses TRBV5-1 with TRBJ2-7; 8 bases are shared with TRBD1. The CDR3 has 15 residues. The V gene's germline CDR1 is SGHRS and CDR2 YFSETQ. After removal of 4 bases from V and 0 bases from J, the junction contained 6 bases not matched to a gene. The CDR3, as DNA: TGCGCCAGCAGCCCAGGGGGCATGGTCTCCTACGAGCAGTACGTC. Amino acids: CASSPGGMVSYEQYV.

This clone was seen a handful of times. The chain is built from TRBV6-2 or TRBV6-3 and TRBJ2-2; 7 nucleotides agree with TRBD2. After removal of 2 bases from V and 5 bases from J, the junction contained 14 bases not matched to a gene. This CDR3 has 18 residues. Germline V gene data show CDR1 as MNHEY and CDR2 as SVGEGT. The CDR3 DNA follows: TGTGCCAGCAGTTACCCTAGGTCCATCGGGGGGAGGACCGGGGAGCTGTTTTTT. Its protein product is CASSYPRSIGGRTGELFF.

The V gene is TRBV10-3, the J gene TRBJ2-5; 9 nucleotides align to TRBD2. CDR1 is ENHRY, CDR2 SYGVKD, per germline. CDR3 length: 15 residues. The V and J ends lost 2 bases and 3 bases, in that order; junction bases with no gene match: 4. The CDR3 sequence: CAISEVLAGEETQYF. CDR3 bases: TGTGCCATCAGTGAGGTGTTAGCGGGGGAAGAGACCCAGTACTTC.

The J gene is TRBJ1-1, the V gene TRBV18; 9 nucleotides line up with TRBD1. Germline CDR1 KGHSH, CDR2 LQKENI. Trimming took 5 bases from V and 7 from J; bases not matched to a gene: 8. This CDR3 spans 14 amino acids. CDR3 residues: CASSVTGGQNEAFF. DNA for the CDR3: TGTGCCAGCTCAGTGACAGGGGGTCAGAATGAAGCTTTCTTT. Full variable domain (rest looked up from reference TRBV18 and TRBJ1-1): NAGVMQNPRHLVRRRGQEARLRCSPMKGHSHVYWYRQLPEEGLKFMVYLQKENIIDESGMPKERFSAEFPKEGPSILRIQQVVRGDSAAYFCASSVTGGQNEAFFGQGTRLTVV.

The chain links TRBV5-5 to TRBJ1-3, with D hard to call. Deletions cut 3 bases from V and 1 base from J, with 8 bases between. CDR3 length: 14 residues. Germline lookup yields CDR1 SGHKS and CDR2 YYEKEE (reference sequence). Written as DNA, the CDR3 is TGTGCCAGCAGCTGGGCAGGATCTGGAAACACCATATATTTT. This gives the protein CASSWAGSGNTIYF.

V gene TRBV27 combines with J gene TRBJ2-1, with 9 bases that match TRBD1. The CDR3 has 16 residues. Germline lookup yields CDR1 MNHEY and CDR2 SMNVEV (reference sequence). V shed 0 bases, J shed 5 bases, and the junction held 5 bases outside the gene matches. The CDR3 region has the DNA TGTGCCAGCAGTTTATCGAACGGACAGGGGAACAATGAGCAGTTCTTC. This codes for CASSLSNGQGNNEQFF.

This clone turned up a few times. The chain joins TRBV19 to TRBJ1-2, with 9 bases fitting TRBD1. V lost 1 base to trimming and J lost 7 bases; unmatched junction nucleotides: 7. The CDR3 covers 15 residues. Germline V gene data show CDR1 as LNHDA and CDR2 as SQIVND (reference sequence). The CDR3 DNA reads TGTGCCAGTAGTATAGGGGGACAGGGCTCCCCTGGCTACACCTTC. Translating gives CASSIGGQGSPGYTF. Combining the CDR3 with reference TRBV19 and TRBJ1-2 gives the whole variable domain DGGITQSPKYLFRKEGQNVTLSCEQNLNHDAMYWYRQDPGQGLRLIYYSQIVNDFQKGDIAEGYSVSREKKESFPLTVTSAQKNPTAFYLCASSIGGQGSPGYTFGSGTRLTVV.

The chain has TRBV15 and TRBJ2-1; tentative D call: TRBD1 (6 bases). CDR1 is LNHNV and CDR2 is YYDKDF in the germline V gene (reference sequence). The CDR3 runs 13 residues. Trimming cost V 5 bases and J 7 bases, with 12 bases left between them. CDR3 in amino acids: CATSLDRINEQFF. Here the CDR3 DNA reads TGTGCCACCAGCTTAGACAGGATTAATGAGCAGTTCTTC.

CDR3 sequence (DNA): TGTGCCAGCAGTCCAGGACAGGGTAACACTGAAGCTTTCTTT. Translating gives CASSPGQGNTEAFF. V and J are TRBV6-4 and TRBJ1-1; 8 bases are a match to TRBD1. Germline lookup yields CDR1 MRHNA and CDR2 SNTAGT. This CDR3 comprises 14 residues. The ends lost 5 bases at V and 2 bases at J; junction bases unmatched: 4.

The J gene is TRBJ2-4, the V gene TRBV5-4, with TRBD1 matching 7 bases. Germline CDR1 SGHNT, CDR2 YYREEE (reference sequence). Unmatched junction bases numbered 3, after V lost 5 bases and J lost 1 base. The CDR3 has 14 amino acids. The DNA for the CDR3 is TGTGCCAGCAGGCCACAGGGGGCCAAAAACATTCAGTACTTC. It codes for CASRPQGAKNIQYF.

The chain joins TRBV13 to TRBJ2-5, with TRBD2 identical over 14 bases. CDR3 length equals 17 residues. Germline CDR1 PRHDT, CDR2 FYEKMQ (reference sequence). The V and J ends lost 2 bases and 0 bases, in that order; junction bases with no gene match: 2. CDR3 amino acids: CASSLRTSGGYQETQYF. The CDR3 bases are TGTGCCAGCAGCTTAAGGACTAGCGGGGGGTACCAAGAGACCCAGTACTTC.

The DNA of the CDR3 is TGTGCCAGCAGCCAAGTTGCGGTGGGAGATACGCAGTATTTT. This gives the protein CASSQVAVGDTQYF. The rearrangement uses TRBV3-1 (or the pseudogene TRBV3-2) and TRBJ2-3; no clear D. Deletions cut 1 base from V and 5 bases from J, with 10 bases between. The length of the CDR3 is 14 residues. CDR1 LGHDT and CDR2 YNNKEL come from the germline V gene (reference sequence).

The chain recombines TRBV28 with TRBJ1-5; the D gene is possibly TRBD1 (5 bases). The CDR3 sequence is 15 residues long. Trimming took off 10 bases at V and 0 bases at J, with 16 bases between the two ends. Germline V gives CDR1 MDHEN, CDR2 SYDVKM. The CDR3 region is CATSQAGGSNQPQHF. The CDR3 region has the DNA TGTGCCACATCCCAAGCGGGGGGTAGCAATCAGCCCCAGCATTTT. Looking up the rest from reference TRBV28 and TRBJ1-5 gives the full variable domain: DVKVTQSSRYLVKRTGEKVFLECVQDMDHENMFWYRQDPGLGLRLIYFSYDVKMKEKGDIPEGYSVSREKKERFSLILESASTNQTSMYLCATSQAGGSNQPQHFGDGTRLSIL.

The V and J genes are TRBV7-8 and TRBJ1-1; 9 nucleotides match TRBD1. The germline V gene has CDR1 SGHVS and CDR2 FQNEAQ. V shed 5 bases, J shed 6 bases, and the junction held 7 bases outside the gene matches. CDR3 length equals 14 residues. CDR3 bases: TGTGCCAGCAGCGTGGACAGGGGCGTCGCTGAAGCTTTCTTT. Its translation: CASSVDRGVAEAFF.

The J gene is TRBJ1-1, the V gene TRBV19, with 9 bases lining up with TRBD1. V dropped 9 bases and J dropped 4; count of bases not matched to a gene: 9. The germline CDR1 and CDR2 sequences are LNHDA and SQIVND (reference sequence). CDR3 length equals 14 residues. This CDR3 is CASRTGGGGTEAFF. CDR3 coding DNA: TGTGCCAGCCGAACAGGGGGCGGTGGCACTGAAGCTTTCTTT.

This chain uses TRBV7-9 with TRBJ1-1, with TRBD1 identical over 7 bases. The CDR3 runs to 14 residues. Germline V gene sequence: CDR1 SEHNR, CDR2 FQNEAQ (reference sequence). V was pared by 3 bases and J by 6 bases, with 7 bases of the junction left unmatched. The CDR3 here is CASSFGQVEAEAFF. The DNA for the CDR3 is TGTGCCAGCAGCTTTGGACAGGTTGAGGCTGAAGCTTTCTTT.

CDR3 loop: CASSQDLTVFDGYTF. The CDR3 coding sequence is TGTGCCAGCAGCCAAGATCTGACAGTCTTTGATGGCTACACCTTC. This chain connects TRBV3-1 (or the pseudogene TRBV3-2) to TRBJ1-2; TRBD1 might be the D (5 bases). The CDR3 is 15 amino acids. The V end was cut by 0 bases, the J end by 6 bases, with 14 bases between. The germline V gene has CDR1 LGHDT and CDR2 YNNKEL (reference sequence).